One TCR beta chain is described in this entry. Its target is unknown. This CDR3 is built from 13 residues. From germline, CDR1 is MGHRA and CDR2 YSYEKL. Trimming cost V 8 bases and J 7 bases; bases outside gene matches: 7. 60 Vbeta and 13 Jbeta primers were used in PCR. TCRdb keeps only in-frame clones here, not all; method: immunoSEQ multiplex PCR. The sample has around 110,000 clones, about 69% seen once. This sample stems from a study of cytomegalovirus exposure and HLA in healthy donors. Points from the study as a whole: In a later analysis, TCR beta V- and J-gene trimming showed a link to a missense DCLRE1C variant. Researchers catalogued 160 or so TCR beta chains as cytomegalovirus-associated. The sole available immune exposure information was CMV serostatus.

This TCR derives from a woman aged 18-30 years in good health and CMV-seronegative. The specimen sequenced was PBMCs. The gene calls are TRBV4-1 and TRBJ1-4; 7 positions match TRBD1. The CDR3 protein is CASRGDSGEKLFF. DNA for the CDR3: TGCGCCAGCCGCGGGGACAGCGGTGAAAAACTGTTTTTT.